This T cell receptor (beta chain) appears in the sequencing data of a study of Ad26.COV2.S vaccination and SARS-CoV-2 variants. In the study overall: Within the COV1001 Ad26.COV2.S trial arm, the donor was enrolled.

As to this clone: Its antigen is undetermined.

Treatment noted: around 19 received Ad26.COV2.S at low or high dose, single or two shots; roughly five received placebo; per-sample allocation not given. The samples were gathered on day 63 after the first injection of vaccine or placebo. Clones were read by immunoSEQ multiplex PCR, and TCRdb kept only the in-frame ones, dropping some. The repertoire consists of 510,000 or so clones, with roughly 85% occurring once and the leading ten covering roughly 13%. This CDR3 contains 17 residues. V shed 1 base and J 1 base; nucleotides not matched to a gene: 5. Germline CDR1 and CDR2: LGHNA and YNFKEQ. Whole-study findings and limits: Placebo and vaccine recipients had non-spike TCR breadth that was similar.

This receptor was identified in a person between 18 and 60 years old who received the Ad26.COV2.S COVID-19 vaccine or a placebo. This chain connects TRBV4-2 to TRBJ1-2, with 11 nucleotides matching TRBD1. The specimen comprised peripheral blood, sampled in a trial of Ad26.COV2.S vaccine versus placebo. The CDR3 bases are TGTGCCAGCAGCCAAGGGACAGGGGGCCCAGGTAACTATGGCTACACCTTC. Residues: CASSQGTGGPGNYGYTF.